The present TCR beta chain was sequenced within a study of blood T cell repertoires in COVID-19 (dated by TCRdb to the early 2020s). Regarding the study in general: Samples covering the acute and convalescent phases of COVID-19 were provided by collaborators in the United States, Italy and Spain. The prospective study material was composed of cDNA or gDNA derived from T cells, B-cell-depleted T cells, or PBMCs. Deeply sampled blood TCRbeta repertoires from subjects exposed to, actively infected with, or recovered from COVID-19 were included in the dataset. The repertoires were released in a freely available public database meant as a resource for research on the immune response to SARS-CoV-2. The samples were drawn from two sources: the first 160 participants of the ongoing ImmuneRACE study, and over 1,000 subjects contributed by 6 global collaborators. A de-identified subject ID, COVID-19 status, age in years and sex were almost always included in the sample metadata. Where available, HLA class I and class II types were obtained from metadata supplied by the sample provider rather than from assay-based typing.

With regard to this clone: The antigen this receptor binds is unknown. Per-nucleotide qualities are absent, and no much larger clonotype sits a single base away.

The immunoSEQ Assay, a bias-controlled multiplex PCR, was used to amplify TCRbeta CDR3 regions from genomic DNA. The original methods were these. Within the assay, amplification of reference gene primers was used to estimate how many nucleated cells each sample contained. Sequence reads were collapsed and filtered to measure the absolute abundance of every unique TCRbeta CDR3 rearrangement. For each sample, productive Simpson clonality was calculated as the square root of Simpson's diversity index over productive rearrangements. TCRdb obtained this table from immuneACCESS and retained in-frame rearrangements with V and J assigned. These tables miss some clones; where compared with another copy, unresolved V genes account for less than half of the shortfall, and the remainder is unexplained. For V, J and clone size, that table is used; D and trimming come from the DNA. The sample yields under 200,000 clones; about 80% were counted once. Over 2% of the sample belongs to the ten largest clones.

Beyond this particular receptor, the publication reports: Clinical and demographic metadata were provided uncurated, with the amount varying by source and participant.

The CDR3 measures 16 amino acids from cysteine to phenylalanine. The kept DNA is CDR3 alone, 48 bases in frame from the first base. Relative to germline, V is 5 bases shorter and J is 3 bases shorter, with 17 bases between their ends. CDR1 and CDR2 are read off the germline V gene as SGHRS and YFSETQ. Whole blood was collected in K2EDTA tubes by collaborating institutions according to the institutions' own protocols. For TCRbeta analysis, collaborators shipped samples in one of three forms: frozen whole blood, isolated PBMCs, or DNA extracted from either of those sample types. The sequence is built from TRBV5-1 and TRBJ2-2; there is no confident call for the D gene. Sequenced input: peripheral blood. This clonotype was sampled from a human donor with acute or convalescent COVID-19. The donor label of this sample is uncertain. The sequenced DNA is TGCGCCAGCAGTTCCCCCCGGTTAATGGACACCGGGGAGCTGTTTTTT. Translated, this gives CASSSPRLMDTGELFF.